This TCR beta chain is from a study of technical replicates of blood from four donors. The length of the CDR3 is 15 residues. Germline trimming cut 2 bases from V and 5 bases from J; bases unmatched to any gene: 9. The V gene's germline CDR1 is WSHSY and CDR2 SAAADI. This table comes from immunoSEQ multiplex PCR, and its TCRdb copy is limited to in-frame clones, with some not included. Of tens of thousands of clones listed, 91% are singletons. The V and J genes are TRBV10-2 and TRBJ2-7; 7 nucleotides match TRBD1. Sequencing used PBMCs. The TCR sequence derives from a human donor in good health. Some clones in this sample may be carry-over from other donors' samples. In DNA form, the CDR3 reads TGCGCCAGCAGTGAGCCAGGGGGTATTTTTGACGAGCAGTACTTC. It codes for CASSEPGGIFDEQYF.